This TCR beta chain stems from a study of Ad26.COV2.S vaccination and SARS-CoV-2 variants. Study summary: Sample donor was a member of the COV1001 Ad26.COV2.S trial arm. The vaccine Ad26.COV2.S was put into the muscle once, or twice with 56 days between. Study outcomes and limitations: Substantial breadth in spike-specific CD8+ and CD4+ T cell responses was reportedly seen after vaccination.

The treatment was: 15 to 20 received Ad26.COV2.S at low or high dose, single or two shots; several received placebo; per-sample allocation not given. Samples analyzed were those drawn on day 63 after the first vaccine or placebo injection. Donor was an adult aged 18-55 years in Boston. Per germline, CDR1 LNHNV and CDR2 YYDKDF (reference sequence). The CDR3 has 12 residues. Sequencing was performed with immunoSEQ multiplex PCR; in TCRdb, only in-frame clones are kept and a portion is missing. Here the sample spans about 350,000 clones, around 89% being singletons. On this clone itself: What it recognizes is unknown. The junction differs from germline at one of its ends, possibly a read error.

The chain couples TRBV15 to TRBJ2-1; no reliable D call. The source is a person aged 18-60 years who received the Ad26.COV2.S COVID-19 vaccine or a placebo. The sample was peripheral blood, taken in a trial of Ad26.COV2.S vaccine versus placebo. The CDR3 DNA reads TGTGCCACCAGCAGAGATCAACATTCCGTGATCTTC. Translation gives CATSRDQHSVIF.